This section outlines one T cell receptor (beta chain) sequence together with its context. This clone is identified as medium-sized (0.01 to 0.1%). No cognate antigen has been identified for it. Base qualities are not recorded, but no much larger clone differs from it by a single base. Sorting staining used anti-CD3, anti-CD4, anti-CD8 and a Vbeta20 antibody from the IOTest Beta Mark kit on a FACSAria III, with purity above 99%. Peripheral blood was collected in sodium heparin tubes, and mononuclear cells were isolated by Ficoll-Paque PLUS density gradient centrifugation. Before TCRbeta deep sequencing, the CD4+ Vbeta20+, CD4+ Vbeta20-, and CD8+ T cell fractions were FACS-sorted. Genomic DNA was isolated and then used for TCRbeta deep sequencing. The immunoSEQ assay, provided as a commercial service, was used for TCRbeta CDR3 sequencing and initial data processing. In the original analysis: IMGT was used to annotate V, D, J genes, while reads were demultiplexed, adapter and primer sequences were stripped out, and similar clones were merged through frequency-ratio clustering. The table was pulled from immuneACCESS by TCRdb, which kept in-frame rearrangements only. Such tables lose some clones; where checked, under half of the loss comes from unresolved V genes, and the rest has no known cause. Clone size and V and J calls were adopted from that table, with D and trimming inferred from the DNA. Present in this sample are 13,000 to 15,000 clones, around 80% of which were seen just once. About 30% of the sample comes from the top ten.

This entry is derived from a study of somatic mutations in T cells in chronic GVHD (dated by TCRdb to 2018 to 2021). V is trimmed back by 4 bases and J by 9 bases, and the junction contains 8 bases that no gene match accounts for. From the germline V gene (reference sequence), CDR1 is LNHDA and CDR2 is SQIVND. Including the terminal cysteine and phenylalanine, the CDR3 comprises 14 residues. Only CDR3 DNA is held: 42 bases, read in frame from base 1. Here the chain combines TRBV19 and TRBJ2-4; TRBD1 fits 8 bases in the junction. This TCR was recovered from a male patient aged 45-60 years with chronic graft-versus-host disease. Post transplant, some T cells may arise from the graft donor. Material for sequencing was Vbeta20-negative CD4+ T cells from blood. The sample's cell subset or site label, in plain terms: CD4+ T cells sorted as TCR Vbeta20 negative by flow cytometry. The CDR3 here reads CASSTGTGGVIQYF. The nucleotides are TGTGCCAGTAGTACCGGGACAGGTGGAGTCATTCAGTACTTC.